The sequence of this T cell receptor (beta chain) was determined in a study of blood T cell repertoires in COVID-19. Background on the study: COVID-19 samples from acute and convalescent phases originated in the United States, Italy and Spain.

V trimming: 6 bases; J trimming: 3 bases; junction bases outside the gene matches: 7. CDR3 size: 14 residues. Germline assignment: CDR1 SGHNT and CDR2 YYREEE (reference sequence). Clones were read by immunoSEQ multiplex PCR, and TCRdb kept only the in-frame ones, dropping some. This sample has about 220,000 clones, with around 87% found just once. Individuals drawn from 20 to 30 US areas were about 18 to 90 years old. This sequence originates from a woman aged 18-29 years in a cohort exposed to, infected with or recovered from COVID-19 (not recorded which). The specimen was PBMCs or T cells enriched from blood (not recorded which). The rearrangement links TRBV5-4 to TRBJ2-3; 7 positions match TRBD2. The CDR3 loop is CASTSGGATDTQYF. The CDR3 nucleotides are TGTGCCAGCACCTCGGGGGGAGCAACAGATACGCAGTATTTT.